This TCR beta chain was documented in a study of CD8+CD57+ T cells in acquired aplastic anemia. Overall study: When averaged, DNA from sorted CD4+ and CD8+ cells came to approximately 3 ug. Healthy donors yielded 9.5 million to 11 million CD4+ cell reads on average.

Regarding the study as a whole: About 27 CD8+ CDR3 sequences were shared between patients and controls.

It was genomic DNA that served as the template for profiling TCR beta VDJ and CDR3. TCRdb passed the reads through MiXCR, listing each CDR3 protein once. The data show about 140,000 distinct CDR3 sequences, less than 45% seen once. In the case of this clonotype: Its target is unknown.

The clonotype originates from a human donor in good health, serving as a control. Sequences were obtained from sorted CD4+, CD8+, or CD8+CD57+ T cells (not recorded which) from PBMCs.

The CDR3 DNA sequence: TGTGCCAGCAGCCCACCAGGGGCGGGGGAAAAACTGTTTTTT. Residues: CASSPPGAGEKLFF. This sequence joins TRBV7-9 and TRBJ1-4; possibly TRBD1 for D (6 bases). Germline loops: CDR1 SEHNR, CDR2 FQNEAQ (reference sequence). Trimming cost V 5 bases and J 8 bases, with 15 bases left between them. This CDR3 contains 14 residues.